A single sample is the source of the 3 T cell receptor beta chains below, sequenced in a study of T cell responses to AZD1222 COVID-19 vaccine. Assay used: immunoSEQ multiplex PCR; TCRdb lists only in-frame clones, some missing. The sample contains approximately 140,000 clones, under 95% of which appear only once. Sample: peripheral blood, taken on day 0 of AZD1222 vaccination. The receptors derive from an adult in good health.

The chain combines TRBV9 with TRBJ2-3, with D unclear. Germline V gene lookup returns CDR1 SGDLS and CDR2 YYNGEE. The CDR3 runs 15 residues. Between the trimmed V and J ends, which lost 3 bases and 2 bases, there was a span of 13 bases. The CDR3 here is CASSAPFSPTDTQYF. CDR3 bases: TGTGCCAGCAGCGCCCCCTTTTCCCCCACAGATACGCAGTATTTT.

V is TRBV5-4 and J is TRBJ1-6; D not certain. V was cut by 3 bases and J by 6 bases, with 7 bases left in between. Germline values: CDR1 SGHNT, CDR2 YYREEE (reference sequence). CDR3 length: 13 residues. The CDR3 sequence is CASSWEGNSPLHF. DNA for the CDR3: TGTGCCAGCAGCTGGGAGGGTAATTCACCCCTCCACTTT.

This sequence joins TRBV4-1 and TRBJ2-1, with 11 nucleotides matching TRBD2. The CDR3 extends over 17 amino acids. After removal of 4 bases from V and 0 bases from J, the junction contained 5 bases not matched to a gene. In germline, CDR1 is MGHRA, CDR2 YSYEKL. As DNA, the CDR3 is TGCGCCAGCAGCCGAGGGGGACTAGCGGCCTCCTACAATGAGCAGTTCTTC. It specifies CASSRGGLAASYNEQFF.